Listed below are T cell receptor beta chains from one sample, sequenced in a study of T cell responses to AZD1222 COVID-19 vaccine. Method: immunoSEQ multiplex PCR; TCRdb's copy keeps in-frame clones and lacks some. The table records more than 90,000 clones, roughly 86% of them present only once. The sample here was peripheral blood, taken 28 days after the second AZD1222 dose. The origin of the receptors is an adult who received the AZD1222 COVID-19 vaccine. CDR3s include the opening cysteine and the closing phenylalanine or tryptophan. The D gene is left open where the match is weak. Not every row has a clone size; where given, it reads once, few, many or a size class.

v_call: TRBV15
d_call: -
clone_size: -
j_call: TRBJ1-1
cdr3_nt: TGTGCCACCAGCAGGCCTACGGGGTGGGGCACTGAAGCTTTCTTT
cdr3_aa: CATSRPTGWGTEAFF

v_call: TRBV7-3
d_call: -
clone_size: -
j_call: TRBJ2-3
cdr3_nt: TGTGCCAGCAGCTTAATGGGGGGTAGCACAGATACGCAGTATTTT
cdr3_aa: CASSLMGGSTDTQYF

v_call: TRBV6-5
d_call: -
clone_size: -
j_call: TRBJ1-5
cdr3_nt: TGTGCCAGCAGTCCGACAGCTTATAGCAATCAGCCCCAGCATTTT
cdr3_aa: CASSPTAYSNQPQHF

v_call: TRBV4-1
d_call: TRBD2
clone_size: -
j_call: TRBJ2-1
cdr3_nt: TGCGCCAGCAGCCAAGATCCGACTAGCGTAACAAATGAGCAGTTCTTC
cdr3_aa: CASSQDPTSVTNEQFF

v_call: TRBV2
d_call: TRBD1
clone_size: -
j_call: TRBJ2-7
cdr3_nt: TGTGCCAGCAGTGCCCCCTCGGGAACCAGAACAGGGGTTTTGTACGAGCAGTACTTC
cdr3_aa: CASSAPSGTRTGVLYEQYF

v_call: TRBV5-1
d_call: TRBD1
clone_size: -
j_call: TRBJ1-1
cdr3_nt: TGCGCCAGCAGCTTGGGACAGGGGGCAGCCATTAACACTGAAGCTTTCTTT
cdr3_aa: CASSLGQGAAINTEAFF

v_call: TRBV7-2
d_call: TRBD2
clone_size: few
j_call: TRBJ2-1
cdr3_nt: TGTGCCAGCAGCCCGCACGGGCGGGGGTACAATGAGCAGTTCTTC
cdr3_aa: CASSPHGRGYNEQFF

v_call: TRBV9
d_call: TRBD2
clone_size: -
j_call: TRBJ2-2
cdr3_nt: TGTGCCAGCAGCGTAGTGAGCGGGGGGGACACCGGGGAGCTGTTTTTT
cdr3_aa: CASSVVSGGDTGELFF

v_call: TRBV6-1
d_call: -
clone_size: -
j_call: TRBJ1-6
cdr3_nt: TGTGCCAGCAGTGACAGGGCGGATTCACCCCTCCACTTT
cdr3_aa: CASSDRADSPLHF

v_call: TRBV19
d_call: -
clone_size: -
j_call: TRBJ2-2
cdr3_nt: TGTGCCAGTAGTCGGACAGTCCCGAACACCGGGGAGCTGTTTTTT
cdr3_aa: CASSRTVPNTGELFF

v_call: TRBV27
d_call: TRBD1
clone_size: once
j_call: TRBJ2-1
cdr3_nt: TGTGCCAGCAGTTTTAGATTTCAGTGGGGACAGGGGGCGGAGAATGAGCAGTTCTTC
cdr3_aa: CASSFRFQWGQGAENEQFF

v_call: TRBV29-1
d_call: -
clone_size: -
j_call: TRBJ1-3
cdr3_nt: TGCAGCGTTCGGGGGGTTGGAGGAAACACCATATATTTT
cdr3_aa: CSVRGVGGNTIYF

v_call: TRBV28
d_call: -
clone_size: -
j_call: TRBJ1-1
cdr3_nt: TGTGCCAGCAGTTTAATACAAAAGAACACTGAAGCTTTCTTT
cdr3_aa: CASSLIQKNTEAFF

v_call: TRBV19
d_call: TRBD2
clone_size: -
j_call: TRBJ2-1
cdr3_nt: TGTGCCAGTAGTCCGCGACTAGCGGTTGAGCAGTTCTTC
cdr3_aa: CASSPRLAVEQFF

v_call: TRBV28
d_call: -
clone_size: -
j_call: TRBJ1-5
cdr3_nt: TGTGCCAGCAGTTTTAATCGGGTCGGCAATCAGCCCCAGCATTTT
cdr3_aa: CASSFNRVGNQPQHF

v_call: TRBV5-1
d_call: TRBD1
clone_size: -
j_call: TRBJ1-1
cdr3_nt: TGCGCCAGCAGCACCCGACAGGGGGCAGGCACTGAAGCTTTCTTT
cdr3_aa: CASSTRQGAGTEAFF

v_call: TRBV10-3
d_call: TRBD2
clone_size: -
j_call: TRBJ2-5
cdr3_nt: TGTGCCATCAGTGAGACTAGCGGGGGAGAAGAGACCCAGTACTTC
cdr3_aa: CAISETSGGEETQYF

v_call: TRBV2
d_call: TRBD1
clone_size: -
j_call: TRBJ2-3
cdr3_nt: TGTGCCAGCAGTGGACAGGGCGCAGATACGCAGTATTTT
cdr3_aa: CASSGQGADTQYF

v_call: TRBV7-9
d_call: TRBD1
clone_size: -
j_call: TRBJ2-7
cdr3_nt: TGTGCCAGCAGCACAACGGCCGGGACAGCTCCCTACGAGCAGTACTTC
cdr3_aa: CASSTTAGTAPYEQYF

v_call: TRBV28
d_call: -
clone_size: -
j_call: TRBJ1-6
cdr3_nt: TGTGCCAGCAGTCCACATCGCCTTCAGGGTTCACCCCTCCACTTT
cdr3_aa: CASSPHRLQGSPLHF

v_call: TRBV9
d_call: TRBD2
clone_size: -
j_call: TRBJ2-1
cdr3_nt: TGTGCCAGCAGCCTTACCGGGACGGGAGGATACAATGAGCAGTTCTTC
cdr3_aa: CASSLTGTGGYNEQFF

v_call: TRBV29-1
d_call: TRBD1
clone_size: medium-sized
j_call: TRBJ1-1
cdr3_nt: TGCAGCGTCGGACAGGGAGAGACTGAAGCTTTCTTT
cdr3_aa: CSVGQGETEAFF

v_call: TRBV24-1
d_call: TRBD2
clone_size: once
j_call: TRBJ2-3
cdr3_nt: TGTGCCACCAGTGATTGGGTAGCGGGGGACACAGATACGCAGTATTTT
cdr3_aa: CATSDWVAGDTDTQYF

v_call: TRBV15
d_call: TRBD2
clone_size: -
j_call: TRBJ2-2
cdr3_nt: TGTGCCACCAGCAGAAGAACCGGGACTAGCCCCGGGGAGCTGTTTTTT
cdr3_aa: CATSRRTGTSPGELFF

v_call: TRBV6-2/TRBV6-3
d_call: TRBD2
clone_size: -
j_call: TRBJ2-3
cdr3_nt: TGTGCCAGCAGTTACCCCCTTCATAGCGGGAGGGATACGCAGTATTTT
cdr3_aa: CASSYPLHSGRDTQYF

v_call: TRBV7-9
d_call: -
clone_size: -
j_call: TRBJ1-1
cdr3_nt: TGTGCCAGCAGCTTATCGGCGTCAGCCTTAGGGAACACTGAAGCTTTCTTT
cdr3_aa: CASSLSASALGNTEAFF

v_call: TRBV18
d_call: -
clone_size: -
j_call: TRBJ2-2
cdr3_nt: TGTGCCAGTACAATGAAGAACACCGGGGAGCTGTTTTTT
cdr3_aa: CASTMKNTGELFF

v_call: TRBV7-2
d_call: -
clone_size: -
j_call: TRBJ1-2
cdr3_nt: TGTGCCAGCAGCCTCGAGAGCAGTGTTACCGGCCATGGCTACACCTTC
cdr3_aa: CASSLESSVTGHGYTF

v_call: TRBV6-5
d_call: -
clone_size: -
j_call: TRBJ2-3
cdr3_nt: TGTGCCAGCAGAAAACCAACCGATACGCAGTATTTT
cdr3_aa: CASRKPTDTQYF